This entry lists 27 T cell receptor beta chains sequenced from one sample in a study of T cell repertoires in cytomegalovirus infection. TCRdb reprocessed the reads via MiXCR and lists one record per CDR3 protein. The data hold a few hundred thousand distinct CDR3 sequences, with roughly 15% observed a single time. Sequencing was done on a sample of PBMCs. The origin of the receptors is a human donor in good health (CMV status not recorded). Some clones in this sample may be carry-over from other donors' samples.

The chain has TRBV7-3 and TRBJ1-2; 9 positions match TRBD1. The CDR3 consists of 13 residues. Germline V lookup: CDR1 SGHTA, CDR2 FQGTGA. V was clipped by 5 bases and J by 6 bases; unmatched bases: 4. Written as DNA, the CDR3 is TGTGCCAGCAGCCAACAGGGGGCCGATGGCTACACCTTC. Translated: CASSQQGADGYTF. Drawing the rest from reference TRBV7-3 and TRBJ1-2, the complete variable domain is GAGVSQTPSNKVTEKGKYVELRCDPISGHTALYWYRQSLGQGPEFLIYFQGTGAADDSGLPNDRFFAVRPEGSVSTLKIQRTERGDSAVYLCASSQQGADGYTFGSGTRLTVV.

V gene TRBV4-2 combines with J gene TRBJ1-3; 8 nucleotides line up with TRBD1. V shed 1 base, J shed 0 bases, and the junction held 2 bases outside the gene matches. The CDR3 consists of 16 residues. Germline loops: CDR1 LGHNA, CDR2 YNFKEQ. The CDR3: CASSQGGQGSGNTIYF. The CDR3 DNA sequence: TGTGCCAGCAGCCAAGGTGGACAGGGCTCTGGAAACACCATATATTTT.

This chain joins TRBV7-9 and TRBJ2-7, with a possible D match to TRBD2 (5 bases). The CDR3 has 14 residues. V was clipped by 4 bases and J by 2 bases, with 12 bases between them. Germline V gene sequence: CDR1 SEHNR, CDR2 FQNEAQ (reference sequence). CDR3 loop: CASSYTGKAYEQYF. The CDR3 DNA reads TGTGCCAGCAGCTACACGGGAAAAGCCTACGAGCAGTACTTC.

The chain is built from TRBV19 and TRBJ1-1; D gene ambiguous. Trimming shortened V by 5 bases and J by 5 bases, and 12 bases separated the two germline ends. Per the germline V gene, CDR1 is LNHDA and CDR2 is SQIVND (reference sequence). The CDR3 is 13 residues long. DNA of the CDR3: TGTGCCAGTAGTCACCAGCCCCTTACTGAAGCTTTCTTT. This codes for CASSHQPLTEAFF.

In this sample, this clonotype turned up a few times. The chain recombines TRBV7-9 with TRBJ2-3, with unresolved D. There are 15 residues in the CDR3. V shed 5 bases and J shed 1 base, with 13 bases lying between them. CDR1 is SEHNR and CDR2 is FQNEAQ in the germline V gene (reference sequence). The CDR3 nucleotides read TGTGCCAGCAGCCCCGGGCTAGAGGGCACAGATACGCAGTATTTT. This sequence encodes CASSPGLEGTDTQYF.

The chain combines TRBV15 with TRBJ2-7; 7 bases are a match to TRBD1. There are 15 residues in the CDR3. V trimming: 1 base; J trimming: 0 bases; junction bases outside the gene matches: 3. CDR1 and CDR2 from the germline V gene are LNHNV and YYDKDF (reference sequence). CDR3 protein: CATSRGPGGSYEQYF. CDR3 nucleotide sequence: TGTGCCACCAGCAGAGGTCCAGGGGGCTCCTACGAGCAGTACTTC.

This clonotype was counted many times. V usage is TRBV7-2 and J usage is TRBJ1-3; no clear D gene. The V end lost 4 bases, the J end lost 2 bases, and 9 bases lay between the germline ends. Germline assignment: CDR1 SGHTA and CDR2 FQGNSA. This CDR3 contains 14 residues. The CDR3 region is CASSSDGAGNTIYF. The CDR3 DNA reads TGTGCCAGCAGCTCCGACGGGGCTGGAAACACCATATATTTT. Filled out from reference TRBV7-2 and TRBJ1-3, the complete variable domain reads GAGVSQSPSNKVTEKGKDVELRCDPISGHTALYWYRQSLGQGLEFLIYFQGNSAPDKSGLPSDRFSAERTGGSVSTLTIQRTQQEDSAVYLCASSSDGAGNTIYFGEGSWLTVV.

This clonotype was detected a few times. This chain joins TRBV18 and TRBJ2-5; 7 bases are a match to TRBD1. The CDR3 runs to 14 residues. Per the germline V gene, CDR1 is KGHSH and CDR2 is LQKENI. With V trimmed by 3 bases and J by 7 bases, 8 bases remained unmatched. The CDR3 is CASSPPTGFATQYF. CDR3 in DNA: TGTGCCAGCTCACCTCCGACAGGGTTTGCGACCCAGTACTTC.

The sample holds a few counts of this clonotype. The CDR3 loop is CATQGGGGPADTQYF. The CDR3 DNA reads TGTGCCACCCAGGGTGGCGGGGGGCCAGCAGATACGCAGTATTTT. The chain uses TRBV6-6 and TRBJ2-3; 8 positions agree with TRBD2. With V trimmed by 10 bases and J by 4 bases, 13 bases remained unmatched. CDR3 length: 15 amino acids. Per germline, CDR1 MNHNY and CDR2 SVGAGI (reference sequence).

DNA for the CDR3: TGCGCCAGCAGCTTGGGACAGGCGGGAAATTCACCCCTCCACTTT. It encodes CASSLGQAGNSPLHF. This sequence joins TRBV5-1 and TRBJ1-6; D perhaps matches TRBD1 (6 bases). Trimming removed 0 bases at V and 7 bases at J, with 11 bases between. Germline V gene data show CDR1 as SGHRS and CDR2 as YFSETQ. CDR3 length: 15 amino acids.

The chain has TRBV7-9 and TRBJ2-3, with a possible D match to TRBD2 (5 bases). Trimming took off 4 bases at V and 3 bases at J, with 20 bases between the two ends. CDR1 is SEHNR, CDR2 FQNEAQ, per germline (reference sequence). The CDR3 is 17 residues long. For the CDR3, the DNA is TGTGCCAGCAGCTCCCCTGGCCAGGAGGCCTTTACAGATACGCAGTATTTT. Translating gives CASSSPGQEAFTDTQYF.

A single count supports this clonotype. A much larger clone differs from this one at a single base, so this may be a read error. V gene TRBV6-6 combines with J gene TRBJ2-1, with D possibly being TRBD1 (5 bases). CDR3 length equals 13 residues. CDR1 MNHNY and CDR2 SVGAGI come from the germline V gene (reference sequence). CDR3 in DNA: TGTGCCAGCACCCCGACAGAAAACAATGAGCAGTCCTTC. Its protein product is CASTPTENNEQSF.

This clonotype was seen repeatedly, ten times or more. The rearrangement uses TRBV10-3 and TRBJ1-5; D perhaps matches TRBD1 (6 bases). In germline, CDR1 is ENHRY, CDR2 SYGVKD. This CDR3 is built from 15 residues. V gave up 6 bases and J gave up 6 bases, with 18 bases separating them. For the CDR3, the DNA is TGTGCCATCAGGGACAGTGGGGGGTCTACTCAGCCCCAGCATTTT. This encodes CAIRDSGGSTQPQHF.

V and J are TRBV7-2 and TRBJ1-1; D remains ambiguous. The germline V gene has CDR1 SGHTA and CDR2 FQGNSA. V was shortened by 4 bases and J by 7 bases, with 13 bases between the two germline ends. The CDR3 runs to 13 residues. The CDR3 nucleotides read TGTGCCAGCAGCTACCCCGCGCGTTATGAAGCTTTCTTT. Amino acid sequence: CASSYPARYEAFF. The variable domain in full, completed from reference TRBV7-2 and TRBJ1-1, reads GAGVSQSPSNKVTEKGKDVELRCDPISGHTALYWYRQSLGQGLEFLIYFQGNSAPDKSGLPSDRFSAERTGGSVSTLTIQRTQQEDSAVYLCASSYPARYEAFFGQGTRLTVV.

This clonotype has at least ten counts. V is TRBV7-9 and J is TRBJ1-1, with no clear D. The germline CDR1 and CDR2 sequences are SEHNR and FQNEAQ (reference sequence). V lost 5 bases, J lost 5 bases, and 15 bases lay in between. The CDR3 is 14 residues long. The DNA for the CDR3 is TGTGCCAGCAGCGAAATTGCGACAACTACTGAAGCTTTCTTT. Translation gives CASSEIATTTEAFF.

This clonotype came up many times. J is TRBJ2-7 and V is TRBV7-2; 7 bases map to TRBD1. The V gene's germline CDR1 is SGHTA and CDR2 FQGNSA. This CDR3 region has 14 residues. V shed 5 bases, J shed 2 bases, and the junction held 6 bases outside the gene matches. The CDR3 region has the DNA TGTGCCAGCAGCACCCGACAGGGCACCTACGAGCAGTACTTC. Amino acids: CASSTRQGTYEQYF.

Many counts were recorded for this clonotype. This chain links TRBV7-2 with TRBJ1-2; a weak D match, TRBD1 (6 bases). V lost 1 base to trimming and J lost 5 bases, with 17 bases between them. The CDR3 runs to 16 residues. CDR1 SGHTA and CDR2 FQGNSA come from the germline V gene. DNA for the CDR3: TGTGCCAGCAGCTTAGAGGGCAGGGGTCCAAGTTATGGCTACACCTTC. Translating it yields CASSLEGRGPSYGYTF.

V usage is TRBV28 and J usage is TRBJ2-5; D is unresolved. The CDR3 contains 16 residues. V was cut by 2 bases and J by 5 bases, with 18 bases left in between. From germline, CDR1 is MDHEN and CDR2 SYDVKM. The CDR3 DNA sequence: TGTGCCAGCAGTTTACCGGAGTCGACGGGCAGGGAGACCCAGTACTTC. It codes for CASSLPESTGRETQYF.

A few counts support this clonotype. CDR3 loop: CASSGQDGDEQFF. CDR3 bases: TGTGCCAGCAGTGGACAGGACGGGGATGAGCAGTTCTTC. The chain links TRBV27 to TRBJ2-1; 7 bases fit TRBD1. This CDR3 has 13 amino acids. CDR1 is MNHEY and CDR2 is SMNVEV in the germline V gene (reference sequence). The V and J ends lost 5 bases and 8 bases, in that order; junction bases with no gene match: 6.

As regards this clonotype: A much larger clone lies one base from this, so it may be a read error. The chain carries TRBV7-3 and TRBJ2-1; 10 bases align to TRBD2. The trim removed 2 bases at V and 12 bases at J, leaving 10 bases unmatched. This CDR3 comprises 15 residues. Germline CDR1 reads SGHTA; CDR2 reads FQGTGA. The CDR3 is CASSLGAGGQDGQFF. CDR3 in DNA: TGTGCCAGCAGCTTAGGAGCGGGGGGGCAGGATGGGCAGTTCTTC.

This clonotype turned up a few times. The V gene is TRBV18, the J gene TRBJ2-7, with TRBD1 identical over 7 bases. CDR3 length: 15 residues. Germline V lookup: CDR1 KGHSH, CDR2 LQKENI. J was trimmed by 0 bases and V by 6 bases; bases with no gene match: 8. DNA of the CDR3: TGTGCCAGCTCCCTCCAGGGGACAGCCTCCTACGAGCAGTACTTC. Protein: CASSLQGTASYEQYF.

The chain couples TRBV29-1 to TRBJ2-7, with D unresolved. Germline lookup yields CDR1 SQVTM and CDR2 ANQGSEA. This CDR3 comprises 11 residues. V lost 1 base to trimming and J lost 6 bases, with 7 bases between them. The CDR3 DNA reads as TGCAGCGTTGAAGTTGGGGTCGAGCAGTACTTC. Translation: CSVEVGVEQYF.

The J gene is TRBJ2-3, the V gene TRBV20-1, with 10 positions matching TRBD2. V gave up 5 bases and J gave up 1 base; unmatched junction bases: 6. Germline V gene sequence: CDR1 DFQATT, CDR2 SNEGSKA (reference sequence). The CDR3 sequence is 15 residues long. CDR3 protein: CSALSGGYGTDTQYF. CDR3 nucleotide sequence: TGCAGTGCTCTTAGCGGGGGGTATGGCACAGATACGCAGTATTTT.

This clonotype came up many times. CDR3 sequence: CASSHGPARAEKLFF. For the CDR3, the DNA is TGTGCCAGCAGCCACGGCCCAGCGCGGGCCGAAAAACTGTTTTTT. V gene TRBV7-2 combines with J gene TRBJ1-4; the D is unclear. Germline CDR1 is SGHTA and CDR2 is FQGNSA. V gave up 5 bases and J gave up 8 bases, with 18 bases separating them. CDR3 size: 15 residues.

The rearrangement uses TRBV5-3 and TRBJ2-5; D not resolved. TRBV5-3 is placed among ORFs of uncertain function. The CDR3 has 14 residues. V was trimmed by 9 bases and J by 4 bases, leaving 19 bases between them. The CDR3 spells CAIRTAPGAETQYF. Here the CDR3 DNA reads TGTGCCATCCGGACGGCCCCGGGTGCAGAGACCCAGTACTTC.

This clonotype was picked up a small number of times. Because the CDR3 is missing its conserved closing phenylalanine or tryptophan, this is likely a read error. The chain employs TRBV6-6 and TRBJ2-3; D remains unclear. CDR3 length equals 13 residues. Germline values: CDR1 MNHNY, CDR2 SVGAGI (reference sequence). The ends were cut back, 6 bases at V and 2 bases at J, with 9 bases in the middle. The CDR3: CASSPPLTDTQYS. DNA for the CDR3: TGTGCCAGCAGCCCCCCCCTCACAGATACGCAGTATTCT.

This clonotype was counted many times. V is TRBV20-1 and J is TRBJ2-1, with a tentative D call TRBD2 (6 bases). Trimming cost V 0 bases and J 4 bases, with 10 bases left between them. The CDR3 consists of 14 residues. CDR1 and CDR2 (germline): DFQATT, SNEGSKA (reference sequence). CDR3 sequence: CSARDHGGYNEQFF. As DNA, the CDR3 is TGCAGTGCTAGAGATCACGGGGGTTACAATGAGCAGTTCTTC.